Each of the 25 T cell receptor beta chains below was sequenced from the same sample in a study of vaccination effects on CD4 cells after COVID-19. Only in-frame clones appear in the TCRdb table, and some are missing; sequencing was by immunoSEQ multiplex PCR. The sample has roughly 40,000 clones, approximately 67% seen once. The culture ran for roughly 10 days before CD4+ T cells were isolated. No antigen has been assigned to these receptors. Here the sequenced sample was CD4+ T cells from PBMCs cultured without peptide, taken before COVID-19 vaccination. These receptors all stem from a human donor who received a COVID-19 vaccine.

The rearrangement joins TRBV6-6 to TRBJ2-1; weak D call: TRBD2 (6 bases). Trimming took 5 bases from V and 8 from J, leaving 10 bases between them. Germline-derived CDR1 and CDR2 are MNHNY and SVGAGI (reference sequence). The CDR3 spans 12 residues. CDR3 sequence reads: CASSLARDEQFF. Here the CDR3 DNA reads TGTGCCAGCAGTCTAGCGAGAGATGAGCAGTTCTTC.

Here the CDR3 DNA reads TGTGCCAGCAGTTATCACAACTACGAGCAGTACTTC. Translating gives CASSYHNYEQYF. This sequence joins TRBV6-6 and TRBJ2-7; no clear D gene. The germline gives CDR1 MNHNY, CDR2 SVGAGI (reference sequence). V shed 3 bases and J shed 3 bases, with 6 bases lying between them. The CDR3 is made up of 12 amino acids.

This clone was observed a handful of times. The J gene is TRBJ2-1, the V gene TRBV7-9, with D unclear. Trimming shortened V by 8 bases and J by 0 bases, and 14 bases separated the two germline ends. Germline loops: CDR1 SEHNR, CDR2 FQNEAQ (reference sequence). The CDR3 contains 15 residues. The CDR3 nucleotides are TGTGCCAGCGGAAAGTTACGGAGCTCCTACAATGAGCAGTTCTTC. This translates into CASGKLRSSYNEQFF.

The CDR3 is CASSYGFGDTDTQYF. CDR3 sequence (DNA): TGTGCCAGCAGTTACGGGTTCGGGGACACAGATACGCAGTATTTT. The rearrangement joins TRBV6-5 to TRBJ2-3; tentatively, D is TRBD2 (5 bases). The V gene lost 2 bases and the J gene lost 2 bases, with 11 bases spanning the gap. The V gene's germline CDR1 is MNHEY and CDR2 SVGAGI. The CDR3 is 15 amino acids.

V and J are TRBV3-1 (or the pseudogene TRBV3-2) and TRBJ2-1; D ambiguous. CDR3 length equals 11 residues. Germline CDR1 and CDR2: LGHDT and YNNKEL (reference sequence). The V and J ends lost 4 bases and 10 bases respectively, with 8 bases between them. Here the CDR3 DNA reads TGTGCCAGCAGCCCGGGCTGGGAGCAGTTCTTC. Translated, it gives CASSPGWEQFF.

This sequence joins TRBV19 and TRBJ2-2; a possible D gene is TRBD1 (5 bases). There are 16 residues in the CDR3. Germline lookup yields CDR1 LNHDA and CDR2 SQIVND (reference sequence). Trimming pared 6 bases from V and 4 bases from J, leaving 18 bases between. The CDR3: CASSKTGLFSTGELFF. As DNA, the CDR3 is TGTGCCAGTAGCAAAACAGGCCTCTTCTCCACCGGGGAGCTGTTTTTT.

The chain is built from TRBV7-2 and TRBJ2-3; perhaps TRBD2 as D (5 bases). The germline V and J ends were trimmed by 3 bases and 6 bases, with 13 bases remaining between them. CDR3 length equals 14 residues. From germline, CDR1 is SGHTA and CDR2 FQGNSA. CDR3 nucleotides: TGTGCCAGCAGCTTCGGCGGGCCCCGGGATACGCAGTATTTT. Translated: CASSFGGPRDTQYF.

This clone appeared a single time. The rearrangement joins TRBV5-1 to TRBJ2-6, with 9 bases that match TRBD1. From germline, CDR1 is SGHRS and CDR2 YFSETQ. The V and J ends lost 2 bases and 3 bases, in that order; junction bases with no gene match: 12. The CDR3 loop spans 19 amino acids. CDR3 bases: TGCGCCAGCAGCTTCCCCTATAAAGACAGGGGGTTTGGGGCCAACGTCCTGACTTTC. Amino acids: CASSFPYKDRGFGANVLTF.

CDR3 residues: CSVPGTAVASAFF. In nucleotides, the CDR3 is TGCAGCGTCCCCGGGACAGCCGTAGCGTCAGCTTTCTTT. The chain joins TRBV29-1 to TRBJ1-1, with 7 bases fitting TRBD1. CDR1 SQVTM and CDR2 ANQGSEA come from the germline V gene. V lost 6 bases, J lost 10 bases, and 14 bases stayed unmatched. The CDR3 totals 13 residues.

The rearrangement joins TRBV24-1 to TRBJ1-2; D may be TRBD1 (5 bases). Per germline, CDR1 KGHDR and CDR2 SFDVKD. The germline V and J ends were trimmed by 9 bases and 2 bases, with 9 bases remaining between them. The CDR3 is 12 amino acids. The CDR3 DNA is TGTGCCACCGGGTGGGGGAACTATGGCTACACCTTC. This codes for CATGWGNYGYTF.

The chain links TRBV6-5 to TRBJ1-3; D not resolved. Germline V lookup: CDR1 MNHEY, CDR2 SVGAGI. The CDR3 covers 13 residues. Trimming stripped 6 bases from V and 4 bases from J, with 10 bases between. This CDR3 is CASSQGDGNTIYF. The DNA for the CDR3 is TGTGCCAGCAGCCAAGGTGACGGAAACACCATATATTTT.

This clone was counted only a few times. This chain connects TRBV5-8 to TRBJ1-2; D remains unclear. The length of the CDR3 is 13 residues. V was shortened by 4 bases and J by 5 bases, with 12 bases between the two germline ends. In germline, CDR1 is SGHTS, CDR2 YDEGEE. The CDR3 reads CASSPRVRYGYTF. The CDR3 DNA follows: TGTGCCAGCAGCCCGCGGGTGCGGTATGGCTACACCTTC.

The sample holds a few counts of this clone. This chain connects TRBV3-1 (or the pseudogene TRBV3-2) to TRBJ1-3; D gene unclear. The germline V gene has CDR1 LGHDT and CDR2 YNNKEL (reference sequence). The V end was cut by 1 base, the J end by 0 bases, with 10 bases between. The CDR3 extends over 16 amino acids. This chain's CDR3 is CASSQAVHLSGNTIYF. In DNA, the CDR3 is TGTGCCAGCAGCCAAGCTGTGCACCTCTCTGGAAACACCATATATTTT.

The chain carries TRBV5-1 and TRBJ2-1, with D perhaps being TRBD1 or TRBD2 (5 bases each). In germline, CDR1 is SGHRS, CDR2 YFSETQ. This CDR3 contains 16 residues. Trimming cost V 0 bases and J 7 bases, with 17 bases left between them. This CDR3 reads CASSLGGTSVENEQFF. The DNA for the CDR3 is TGCGCCAGCAGCTTGGGGGGGACCTCCGTTGAGAATGAGCAGTTCTTC.

CDR3 bases: TGCGCCAGCAGCCTAGGGACAGGGTGGGCTTTCTTT. Protein: CASSLGTGWAFF. The chain links TRBV5-1 to TRBJ1-1, with 9 nucleotides matching TRBD1. The V gene end was trimmed by 4 bases and the J gene end by 11 bases; junction bases not matched to a gene: 6. Germline V gives CDR1 SGHRS, CDR2 YFSETQ. The CDR3 totals 12 residues. Full variable domain (rest looked up from reference TRBV5-1 and TRBJ1-1): KAGVTQTPRYLIKTRGQQVTLSCSPISGHRSVSWYQQTPGQGLQFLFEYFSETQRNKGNFPGRFSGRQFSNSRSEMNVSTLELGDSALYLCASSLGTGWAFFGQGTRLTVV.

This chain links TRBV7-9 with TRBJ1-5, with 7 bases that match TRBD1. CDR1 is SEHNR and CDR2 is FQNEAQ in the germline V gene (reference sequence). This CDR3 is built from 14 residues. The junction had 2 bases not matched to a gene; V was cut back by 1 base and J by 5 bases. The CDR3 coding sequence is TGTGCCAGCAGCTTAGGGGACAGTTATCAGCCCCAGCATTTT. Translating gives CASSLGDSYQPQHF.

The count of this clone is one. The chain has TRBV7-2 and TRBJ2-3; 7 bases match TRBD1. With 1 base clipped from V and 1 base from J, the junction kept 11 bases outside the gene matches. The CDR3 is 18 residues long. Germline values: CDR1 SGHTA, CDR2 FQGNSA. CDR3 sequence: CASSLEGSLGTGTDTQYF. The DNA for the CDR3 is TGTGCCAGCAGCTTAGAAGGGTCCCTCGGGACAGGCACAGATACGCAGTATTTT.

The chain couples TRBV19 to TRBJ2-2; 9 positions agree with TRBD1. This CDR3 has 16 amino acids. Germline CDR1 LNHDA, CDR2 SQIVND (reference sequence). After removal of 0 bases from V and 5 bases from J, the junction contained 4 bases not matched to a gene. CDR3 nucleotides: TGTGCCAGTAGTATAGACGGGACAGGGCATACCGGGGAGCTGTTTTTT. It is translated as CASSIDGTGHTGELFF.

The chain has TRBV7-9 and TRBJ2-5, with TRBD1 matching over 9 bases. The V gene's germline CDR1 is SEHNR and CDR2 FQNEAQ (reference sequence). The CDR3 length is 14 residues. V dropped 2 bases and J dropped 4; count of bases not matched to a gene: 2. This chain's CDR3 is CASSLRTGAETQYF. CDR3 nucleotides: TGTGCCAGCAGCTTACGGACAGGGGCAGAGACCCAGTACTTC.

The rearrangement uses TRBV5-1 and TRBJ1-1; D is unresolved. Trimming stripped 0 bases from V and 1 base from J, with 4 bases between. The germline gives CDR1 SGHRS, CDR2 YFSETQ. The CDR3 spans 13 residues. The CDR3 loop reads CASSLEQNTEAFF. In DNA form, the CDR3 reads TGCGCCAGCAGCTTGGAACAGAACACTGAAGCTTTCTTT.

A few counts support this clone. The chain carries TRBV9 and TRBJ2-5, with 10 bases matching TRBD2. V shed 2 bases, J shed 2 bases, and the junction held 6 bases outside the gene matches. The CDR3 loop spans 16 amino acids. Germline assignment: CDR1 SGDLS and CDR2 YYNGEE. CDR3 sequence reads: CASSVSGGAGQETQYF. CDR3 in DNA: TGTGCCAGCAGCGTGAGCGGGGGGGCAGGGCAAGAGACCCAGTACTTC.

This clone was recorded a few times. This chain links TRBV5-4 with TRBJ2-2, with 8 bases matching TRBD1. After removal of 4 bases from V and 3 bases from J, the junction contained 5 bases not matched to a gene. Germline CDR1 is SGHNT and CDR2 is YYREEE (reference sequence). This CDR3 region has 15 residues. The CDR3 loop reads CASSPGQGYTGELFF. CDR3 sequence (DNA): TGTGCCAGCAGCCCCGGACAGGGCTACACCGGGGAGCTGTTTTTT.

This clone occurred a few times. The gene calls are TRBV10-1 and TRBJ2-2, with D possibly TRBD1 on 6 matching bases. The CDR3 loop spans 15 amino acids. V was trimmed by 2 bases and J by 2 bases, leaving 9 bases between them. CDR1 is WNHNN and CDR2 is SYGVQD in the germline V gene (reference sequence). CDR3 sequence: CASSERQENTGELFF. CDR3 DNA sequence: TGCGCCAGCAGTGAGCGACAGGAAAACACCGGGGAGCTGTTTTTT.

The J gene is TRBJ2-7, the V gene TRBV18, with 7 bases aligning to TRBD1. The germline gives CDR1 KGHSH, CDR2 LQKENI. This CDR3 is built from 13 residues. After removal of 2 bases from V and 7 bases from J, the junction contained 5 bases not matched to a gene. The CDR3 DNA reads as TGTGCCAGCTCACCATTCAGGGGGTGGGAGCAGTACTTC. Protein sequence: CASSPFRGWEQYF.

The genes are TRBV30 and TRBJ1-5; no definite D call. Germline V lookup: CDR1 GTSNPN, CDR2 SVGIG (reference sequence). The CDR3 is 14 amino acids. Trimming cost V 0 bases and J 4 bases, with 10 bases left between them. The CDR3 reads CAWSVTAANQPQHF. The CDR3 DNA reads as TGTGCCTGGAGTGTAACGGCGGCAAATCAGCCCCAGCATTTT.